This T cell receptor beta chain emerged from a study of long-term antiretroviral therapy in people with HIV. As for the study in general: Earliest sampling preceded the 2015 immediate-ART recommendation by about a decade.

They ran version v3.0 of the immunoSEQ assay at survey level. The assay was immunoSEQ multiplex PCR, and TCRdb's table has in-frame clones only and misses some. The sample has tens of thousands of clones, roughly four fifths seen once; the top ten hold roughly 5.7%. This CDR3 has 13 residues. Germline V CDR1 and CDR2: LNHDA, SQIVND (reference sequence). V was pared by 3 bases and J by 8 bases, with 5 bases of the junction left unmatched. The chain carries TRBV19 and TRBJ1-2, with 8 bases matching TRBD1. The receptor's source is a man aged 25 to 45 with HIV. The sample here was unsorted PBMCs, taken 0.7 years before starting antiretroviral therapy. In nucleotides, the CDR3 is TGTGCCAGTAGTATCGGGACAGGCAGCGGCTACACCTTC. It translates to CASSIGTGSGYTF.